Below, 18 T cell receptor beta chains from the same sample are listed, as sequenced in a study of radiotherapy plus CTLA-4 blockade in lung cancer (dated by TCRdb to about 2018). Receptors were amplified or captured by the immunoSEQ multiplex PCR assay. This is the immuneACCESS table as TCRdb keeps it, with only in-frame sequences that have V and J called. A part of the clones is gone; compared with another copy, unresolved V genes explain less than half, and the rest is unexplained. Within this sample are 80,000 to 100,000 clones, with about 90% of them counted one time only. The top ten clones comprise 4.9% of the sample. This sample comprised peripheral blood, obtained from a patient treated with radiotherapy plus ipilimumab. The receptors come from a human donor with non-small cell lung cancer that progressed on radiotherapy plus ipilimumab.

The rearrangement joins TRBV2 to TRBJ2-1; 14 positions match TRBD2. Trimming cost V 2 bases and J 4 bases; bases outside gene matches: 7. From germline, CDR1 is SNHLY and CDR2 FYNNEI. This CDR3 comprises 18 residues. As DNA, the CDR3 is TGTGCCAGCAGTGAAATATTGACTAGCGGGAGGGCTTACAATGAGCAGTTCTTC. Amino acid sequence: CASSEILTSGRAYNEQFF.

The chain combines TRBV5-1 with TRBJ1-1, with D possibly TRBD1 on 6 matching bases. The ends were cut back, 8 bases at V and 0 bases at J, with 17 bases in the middle. Germline CDR1 reads SGHRS; CDR2 reads YFSETQ. The CDR3 consists of 15 residues. The CDR3 region has the DNA TGCGCCAGGACCGACAGGTCCGGCATGAACACTGAAGCTTTCTTT. Residues: CARTDRSGMNTEAFF.

This clone was seen only once. The chain joins TRBV4-1 to TRBJ2-7, with 7 bases fitting TRBD1. V gave up 5 bases and J gave up 6 bases; unmatched junction bases: 7. Per germline, CDR1 MGHRA and CDR2 YSYEKL. The length of the CDR3 is 13 residues. The CDR3 DNA sequence: TGCGCCAGCAGCTCCACGACAGGGAGCGAGCAGTACTTC. It translates to CASSSTTGSEQYF.

The chain carries TRBV6-1 and TRBJ1-1, with 8 bases aligning to TRBD1. Germline V gives CDR1 MNHNS, CDR2 SASEGT. J was trimmed by 5 bases and V by 7 bases; bases with no gene match: 9. This CDR3 is 14 amino acids long. The CDR3 nucleotides read TGTGCCAGCATGGACAGGGCGGAAGTAACTGAAGCTTTCTTT. Translated, it gives CASMDRAEVTEAFF.

V and J are TRBV30 and TRBJ1-6; possibly TRBD1 for D (5 bases). The CDR3 is 14 residues long. Trimming left V 0 bases short and J 8 bases short, with 11 bases between. The germline gives CDR1 GTSNPN, CDR2 SVGIG (reference sequence). The CDR3 DNA sequence: TGTGCCTGGAGTGTTGGGGGAATAGATTCACCCCTCCACTTT. Its translation is CAWSVGGIDSPLHF.

The CDR3, as DNA: TGTGCCAGCTCCCTCTCCGGGACTAGGGCAATTTCTTATCAGGGCAAAAACATTCAGTACTTC. Amino acid sequence: CASSLSGTRAISYQGKNIQYF. The V gene is TRBV18, the J gene TRBJ2-4; TRBD2 agrees at 8 bases. Germline V gene sequence: CDR1 KGHSH, CDR2 LQKENI. The CDR3 has 21 amino acids. J gave up 3 bases and V 6 bases, and 25 bases lay outside the gene matches.

The chain carries TRBV10-3 and TRBJ2-7; no clear D. Trimming took 2 bases from V and 5 from J, leaving 4 bases between them. This CDR3 comprises 11 residues. CDR1 and CDR2 from the germline V gene are ENHRY and SYGVKD. This CDR3 reads CAISERDEQYF. The DNA of the CDR3 is TGTGCCATCAGTGAGAGGGACGAGCAGTACTTC.

This rearrangement joins TRBV5-6 to TRBJ2-1; no firm D call. Looked up from germline, CDR1 is SGHDT and CDR2 is YYEEEE. Trimming left V 0 bases short and J 7 bases short, with 14 bases between. This CDR3 spans 15 amino acids. CDR3 protein: CASSLEIGEINEQFF. The CDR3 DNA reads as TGTGCCAGCAGCTTGGAAATTGGTGAGATTAATGAGCAGTTCTTC.

The chain joins TRBV19 to TRBJ2-7; the match to TRBD2 covers 12 bases. The CDR3 totals 18 residues. Losses at the gene ends were 5 bases for V and 2 bases for J; bases not matched to a gene: 13. CDR1 is LNHDA, CDR2 SQIVND, per germline (reference sequence). CDR3 amino acids: CASSPTSGSQAGTYEQYF. The CDR3 nucleotides are TGTGCCAGTAGTCCGACTAGCGGGAGCCAAGCGGGGACCTACGAGCAGTACTTC.

The rearrangement joins TRBV30 to TRBJ1-2; tentative D call: TRBD1 (6 bases). CDR3 size: 13 residues. V shed 0 bases and J shed 7 bases, with 12 bases lying between them. Germline loops: CDR1 GTSNPN, CDR2 SVGIG (reference sequence). The chain's CDR3 is CAWSVAGAAGYTF. As DNA, the CDR3 is TGTGCCTGGAGTGTAGCAGGGGCGGCTGGCTACACCTTC.

This chain's CDR3 is CASSEGLDLYEQYF. CDR3 DNA sequence: TGCGCCAGCAGCGAGGGACTTGACCTCTACGAGCAGTACTTC. The V call is TRBV5-1, the J call TRBJ2-7, with D possibly being TRBD2 (6 bases). The germline CDR1 and CDR2 sequences are SGHRS and YFSETQ. With 4 bases removed from V and 3 bases from J, the gap between germline ends came to 14 bases. The CDR3 has 14 residues.

This clone has only one observation. V is TRBV6-5 and J is TRBJ1-5, with 8 bases aligning to TRBD1. V lost 5 bases to trimming and J lost 4 bases; unmatched junction nucleotides: 7. The CDR3 runs to 15 residues. Germline V gene data show CDR1 as MNHEY and CDR2 as SVGAGI. The CDR3 region is CASSHGQGGNQPQHF. Here the CDR3 DNA reads TGTGCCAGCAGTCACGGACAGGGTGGGAATCAGCCCCAGCATTTT.

V usage is TRBV6-6 and J usage is TRBJ1-4; 7 bases match TRBD1. The CDR3 has 15 residues. In germline, CDR1 is MNHNY, CDR2 SVGAGI (reference sequence). V shed 7 bases, J shed 5 bases, and the junction held 10 bases outside the gene matches. The CDR3 sequence: CASTINRGLNEKLFF. The CDR3 bases are TGTGCCAGCACCATAAACAGGGGACTCAATGAAAAACTGTTTTTT.

The chain is built from TRBV27 and TRBJ2-3; 8 bases agree with TRBD2. From germline, CDR1 is MNHEY and CDR2 SMNVEV (reference sequence). The CDR3 extends over 16 amino acids. V shed 7 bases and J 5 bases; nucleotides not matched to a gene: 14. This CDR3 is CASTDIGGRGGDTQYF. The CDR3 DNA reads TGTGCCAGCACTGATATCGGGGGCCGGGGGGGAGATACGCAGTATTTT.

As DNA, the CDR3 is TGCGCCAGCAGTGAGTCCGGACTGACCTACGAGCAGTACTTC. As protein: CASSESGLTYEQYF. This chain links TRBV10-1 with TRBJ2-7; tentative D call: TRBD2 (5 bases). The CDR3 totals 14 residues. Trimming cost V 0 bases and J 2 bases, with 8 bases left between them. Germline V gene sequence: CDR1 WNHNN, CDR2 SYGVQD (reference sequence).

The V gene is TRBV9, the J gene TRBJ2-3; possibly TRBD2 for D (5 bases). Germline CDR1 SGDLS, CDR2 YYNGEE. The CDR3 is made up of 14 amino acids. Trimming cost V 3 bases and J 5 bases, with 13 bases left between them. CDR3 in DNA: TGTGCCAGCAGCGCGAGGACTCCTGAAGATACGCAGTATTTT. Its protein is CASSARTPEDTQYF. Together with reference TRBV9 and TRBJ2-3, the CDR3 gives the full variable domain: DSGVTQTPKHLITATGQRVTLRCSPRSGDLSVYWYQQSLDQGLQFLIQYYNGEERAKGNILERFSAQQFPDLHSELNLSSLELGDSALYFCASSARTPEDTQYFGPGTRLTVL.

The chain employs TRBV5-1 and TRBJ2-7; 10 bases are a match to TRBD1. CDR1 and CDR2 from the germline V gene are SGHRS and YFSETQ. J gave up 2 bases and V 0 bases, and 2 bases lay outside the gene matches. This CDR3 has 15 amino acids. The CDR3 spells CASSLAGTGAYEQYF. CDR3 DNA sequence: TGCGCCAGCAGCTTGGCCGGGACAGGGGCCTACGAGCAGTACTTC.

This clone appeared a single time. The rearrangement uses TRBV29-1 and TRBJ2-1; 7 positions agree with TRBD1. Germline-derived CDR1 and CDR2 are SQVTM and ANQGSEA. CDR3 length: 13 residues. J gave up 4 bases and V 4 bases, and 4 bases lay outside the gene matches. CDR3 in DNA: TGCAGCGTTGGCCAGGGGGTATACAATGAGCAGTTCTTC. Amino acids: CSVGQGVYNEQFF.